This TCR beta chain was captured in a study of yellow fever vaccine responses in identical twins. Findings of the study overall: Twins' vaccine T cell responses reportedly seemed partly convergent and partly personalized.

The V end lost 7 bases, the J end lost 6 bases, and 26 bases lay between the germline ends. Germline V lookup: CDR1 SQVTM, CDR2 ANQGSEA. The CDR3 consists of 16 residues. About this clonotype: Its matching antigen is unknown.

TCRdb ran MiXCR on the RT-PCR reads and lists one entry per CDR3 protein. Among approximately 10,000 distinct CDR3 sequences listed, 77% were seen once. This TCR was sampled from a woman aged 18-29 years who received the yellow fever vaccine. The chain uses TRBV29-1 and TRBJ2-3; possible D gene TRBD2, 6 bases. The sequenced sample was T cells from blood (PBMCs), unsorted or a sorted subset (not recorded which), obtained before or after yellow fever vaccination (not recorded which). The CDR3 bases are TGCAGCGCTATGAACCATTTGGGCCTACGGGGGGATACGCAGTATTTT. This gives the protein CSAMNHLGLRGDTQYF.